In this sample, the clone carrying this T cell receptor beta chain turned up once. Its matching antigen is unknown. TCRdb keeps only in-frame clones here, not all; method: immunoSEQ multiplex PCR. The profile shows nearly 7,500 clones, 90% to 95% of them singletons. This sample was taken from a study of lymphopenia after photon versus proton radiotherapy. In germline, CDR1 is SGHNT, CDR2 YYREEE (reference sequence). CDR3 size: 13 residues. V shed 2 bases and J shed 10 bases, with 13 bases lying between them. Findings and limits, study-wide: Under photons, naive T cells and diversity fell while effector/memory populations rose. Post-nadir TCR diversity decline inversely tracked overall survival among those who died.

This chain uses TRBV5-4 with TRBJ2-1, with D possibly being TRBD2 (5 bases). The clonotype originates from a woman in her forties or fifties with cholangiocarcinoma. The specimen comprised peripheral blood, sampled from a patient treated with photon-based radiotherapy. CDR3 nucleotide sequence: TGTGCCAGCAGCTTCAAATCGGGGAACGAGCAGTTCTTC. Residues: CASSFKSGNEQFF. The full variable domain, its missing parts supplied by reference TRBV5-4 and TRBJ2-1, is ETGVTQSPTHLIKTRGQQVTLRCSSQSGHNTVSWYQQALGQGPQFIFQYYREEENGRGNFPPRFSGLQFPNYSSELNVNALELDDSALYLCASSFKSGNEQFFGPGTRLTVL.